This entry features one T cell receptor beta chain sequence. The antigen is unknown. This specimen belongs to a study of cytomegalovirus exposure and HLA in healthy donors. CDR1 LNHDA and CDR2 SQIVND come from the germline V gene (reference sequence). The CDR3 covers 16 residues. The ends lost 6 bases at V and 3 bases at J; junction bases unmatched: 11. Study outcomes and limitations: There were some public TCRs occurring in many donors, but most TCR sequences were rare. First-cohort TCR clusters tended to co-occur in the approximately 120 validation repertoires, a later analysis found. Specificity for CMV antigens was confirmed in vitro for a few of the CMV-associated chains.

Sequencing used immunoSEQ multiplex PCR; TCRdb keeps in-frame clones, though not all of them. This table has about 130,000 clones, almost 85% appearing once. V usage is TRBV19 and J usage is TRBJ2-7, with TRBD2 matching over 10 bases. The TCR sequence derives from a man aged 25-40 years in good health and CMV-seropositive. Sequenced sample: PBMCs. The CDR3 spells CASSEGPGLANYEQYF. For the CDR3, the DNA is TGTGCCAGTAGCGAGGGTCCGGGACTAGCGAACTACGAGCAGTACTTC.